The 13 T cell receptor beta chains below come from one sample, sequenced in a study of T cell repertoires in cytomegalovirus infection. TCRdb called the reads again in MiXCR, with one record for every CDR3 protein. The sample has a few hundred thousand distinct CDR3 sequences, roughly a sixth seen once; the top ten hold around 12%. Specimen: PBMCs. All receptors come from a human donor in good health (CMV status not recorded). Some clones in this sample may be carry-over from other donors' samples.

This clonotype has only a few counts. The V gene is TRBV9, the J gene TRBJ2-2; D remains unclear. The germline V and J ends were trimmed by 4 bases and 2 bases, with 15 bases remaining between them. This CDR3 has 16 residues. Germline V lookup: CDR1 SGDLS, CDR2 YYNGEE. The CDR3 region is CASSPTVTRNTGELFF. DNA for the CDR3: TGTGCCAGCAGCCCCACCGTGACACGAAACACCGGGGAGCTGTTTTTT.

This clonotype has only a few counts. The chain has TRBV12-3 or TRBV12-4 and TRBJ1-2; the D is unclear. The CDR3 is 13 amino acids. The V and J ends lost 6 bases and 8 bases respectively, with 16 bases between them. The CDR3 DNA sequence: TGTGCCAGCAGGGAACTACCGGGAGAAGGCTACACCTTC. Translation: CASRELPGEGYTF.

This clonotype has a count of ten or more. This chain connects TRBV27 to TRBJ2-2; 8 bases line up with TRBD2. The CDR3 consists of 16 residues. Per germline, CDR1 MNHEY and CDR2 SMNVEV (reference sequence). Trimming took 3 bases from V and 4 from J; bases not matched to a gene: 7. CDR3 sequence: CASSFARGGFTGELFF. The CDR3 DNA follows: TGTGCCAGCAGTTTTGCCCGGGGGGGCTTCACCGGGGAGCTGTTTTTT.

The sample holds many counts of this clonotype. The chain links TRBV28 to TRBJ2-7; perhaps TRBD2 as D (6 bases). The germline V gene encodes CDR1 MDHEN and CDR2 SYDVKM. V was pared by 6 bases and J by 4 bases, with 19 bases between. The CDR3 sequence is 15 residues long. The CDR3 bases are TGTGCCAGCAGCCCACGGGGCGGGGTGGGGTACGAGCAGTACTTC. This gives the protein CASSPRGGVGYEQYF.

This clonotype occurred a few times. The CDR3 loop is CASSFGPWSSYEQYF. CDR3 in DNA: TGTGCCAGCAGTTTCGGTCCGTGGAGTTCCTACGAGCAGTACTTC. V and J are TRBV12-3 or TRBV12-4 and TRBJ2-7; D remains unclear. V gave up 3 bases and J gave up 1 base, with 13 bases separating them. CDR3 size: 15 residues.

This clonotype was counted between two and nine times. The chain couples TRBV12-3 or TRBV12-4 to TRBJ1-1, with D perhaps matching TRBD1 (5 bases). Trimming shortened V by 5 bases and J by 3 bases, and 13 bases separated the two germline ends. This CDR3 region has 14 residues. The CDR3 sequence is CASSLLGGDTEAFF. Here the CDR3 DNA reads TGTGCCAGCAGTCTCTTGGGGGGGGACACTGAAGCTTTCTTT.

This clonotype was detected ten times or more. The CDR3 reads CASSEQQGNYGYTF. As DNA, the CDR3 is TGTGCCAGCAGTGAACAACAGGGGAACTATGGCTACACCTTC. V gene TRBV6-4 combines with J gene TRBJ1-2; TRBD1 matches 7 bases. The V gene end was trimmed by 3 bases and the J gene end by 2 bases; junction bases not matched to a gene: 3. Germline V gives CDR1 MRHNA, CDR2 SNTAGT. The CDR3 has 14 residues.

The chain recombines TRBV12-3 or TRBV12-4 with TRBJ1-2; TRBD1 matches at 7 bases. This CDR3 comprises 14 residues. V shed 7 bases and J 4 bases; nucleotides not matched to a gene: 9. CDR3 in DNA: TGTGCCAGCACCCCCTCAGGGGGGAGCTATGGCTACACCTTC. This encodes CASTPSGGSYGYTF.

The chain has TRBV28 and TRBJ1-1; the D is unclear. Germline V gene sequence: CDR1 MDHEN, CDR2 SYDVKM. CDR3 length equals 14 residues. Trimming removed 3 bases at V and 7 bases at J, with 15 bases between. CDR3 in amino acids: CASSFVMSTREAFF. The CDR3 nucleotides read TGTGCCAGCAGTTTTGTTATGTCGACCCGTGAAGCTTTCTTT.

The chain carries TRBV27 and TRBJ2-1, with TRBD1 as a possible D gene (6 bases). This CDR3 spans 16 amino acids. Germline loops: CDR1 MNHEY, CDR2 SMNVEV (reference sequence). V gave up 6 bases and J gave up 0 bases, with 15 bases separating them. The CDR3 region is CASRGRQGSSYNEQFF. DNA for the CDR3: TGTGCCAGCAGGGGCCGGCAGGGGAGCTCCTACAATGAGCAGTTCTTC.

The J gene is TRBJ2-7, the V gene TRBV9, with D possibly being TRBD1 (5 bases). CDR1 SGDLS and CDR2 YYNGEE come from the germline V gene. V gave up 0 bases and J gave up 2 bases, with 9 bases separating them. The CDR3 runs 14 residues. In nucleotides, the CDR3 is TGTGCCAGCAGCGTAGACAGGACGGCCTACGAGCAGTACTTC. It yields the protein CASSVDRTAYEQYF.

This clonotype came up many times. The rearrangement uses TRBV7-2 and TRBJ2-7; D is perhaps TRBD1 (5 bases). V lost 6 bases and J lost 1, with 19 bases in between. The CDR3 totals 16 residues. CDR1 and CDR2 from the germline V gene are SGHTA and FQGNSA. CDR3 sequence: CASSPRGQGYSYEQYF. The DNA of the CDR3 is TGTGCCAGCAGTCCACGTGGGCAGGGCTATTCCTACGAGCAGTACTTC.

Only a few counts were recorded for this clonotype. The chain has TRBV6-6 and TRBJ1-6; D might be TRBD1 (5 bases). CDR3 size: 18 residues. The germline gives CDR1 MNHNY, CDR2 SVGAGI (reference sequence). V was trimmed by 2 bases and J by 0 bases, leaving 14 bases between them. CDR3 bases: TGTGCCAGCAGTTACGGGGTTGGGACGGGCTCCTATAATTCACCCCTCCACTTT. This codes for CASSYGVGTGSYNSPLHF.